This T cell receptor beta chain was sequenced during a study of B cell selection in AIRE deficiency. Regulatory T cells were sorted as CD4+CD25hiCD127low/negative. Study results and limitations: Tconv and Treg cells from AIRE-deficient patients resembled healthy donors in TCRBV usage, CDR3 length and diversity. Healthy donors alone shared under 35% of fewer than 4,000 Treg sequences; patients alone around 8.5%. Approximately 29% of healthy-shared Treg TCRbeta sequences appeared in patient Tconv cells.

Here immunoSEQ multiplex PCR was the method, and the copy in TCRdb shows in-frame clones only, minus some. This table holds thousands of clones, more than 75% found once. Germline-derived CDR1 and CDR2 are SGHNT and YYREEE (reference sequence). This CDR3 has 15 residues. Germline trimming cut 4 bases from V and 4 bases from J; bases unmatched to any gene: 7. A word on this clone: As yet, its antigen is unknown. This sample includes further DNA sequences coding for the same CDR3.

The TCR comes from a human donor with AIRE deficiency. The chain uses TRBV5-4 and TRBJ2-2; TRBD1 matches at 7 bases. Sequenced input: Tregs sorted from PBMCs. The CDR3 DNA is TGTGCCAGCAGCCTAGACAGGGAGAGCACCGGGGAGCTGTTTTTT. Protein: CASSLDRESTGELFF.